Reported below is one T cell receptor beta chain. No antigen is known for it. The repertoire was sequenced with immunoSEQ multiplex PCR; TCRdb's copy has only in-frame clones and lacks some. The repertoire consists of about 79,000 clones, with about 91% occurring once and the leading ten covering roughly 6.8%. This record belongs to a study of T cell responses to AZD1222 COVID-19 vaccine. The study, taken as a whole, reports: Only a handful of people who got AZD1222 tested seropositive at baseline. A mostly white British donor set with more females was recruited, and clonal diversity was possibly underestimated. Without day 14 samples, only post-peak T cell repertoires were studied. The span of vaccine-associated CD4 TCRs extended across spike, with dominance at 160-218 and 743-854.

V lost 1 base to trimming and J lost 1 base, with 9 bases between them. The CDR3 loop spans 15 amino acids. Germline V gene sequence: CDR1 LGHDT, CDR2 YNNKEL (reference sequence). The V gene is TRBV3-1 (or the pseudogene TRBV3-2), the J gene TRBJ2-3, with D uncertain. This material consisted of peripheral blood, taken on day 0 of MenACWY control vaccination. This TCR was recovered from an adult in good health. The CDR3 is CASSQVGFGTDTQYF. CDR3 DNA: TGTGCCAGCAGCCAAGTAGGGTTCGGCACAGATACGCAGTATTTT.